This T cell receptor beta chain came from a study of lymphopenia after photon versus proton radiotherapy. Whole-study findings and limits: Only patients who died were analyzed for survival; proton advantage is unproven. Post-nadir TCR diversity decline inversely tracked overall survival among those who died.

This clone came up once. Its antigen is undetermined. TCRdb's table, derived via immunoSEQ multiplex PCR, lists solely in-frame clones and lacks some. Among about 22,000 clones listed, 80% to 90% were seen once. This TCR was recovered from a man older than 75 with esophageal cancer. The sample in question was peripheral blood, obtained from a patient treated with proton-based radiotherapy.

The CDR3 protein is CASSLIGGANNEQFF. DNA of the CDR3: TGTGCCAGCAGTCTGATTGGGGGGGCCAACAATGAGCAGTTCTTC. The rearrangement joins TRBV7-2 to TRBJ2-1, with D tentatively TRBD2 (7 bases). The CDR3 is 15 amino acids. From germline, CDR1 is SGHTA and CDR2 FQGNSA. Trimming took 6 bases from V and 5 from J, leaving 17 bases between them.